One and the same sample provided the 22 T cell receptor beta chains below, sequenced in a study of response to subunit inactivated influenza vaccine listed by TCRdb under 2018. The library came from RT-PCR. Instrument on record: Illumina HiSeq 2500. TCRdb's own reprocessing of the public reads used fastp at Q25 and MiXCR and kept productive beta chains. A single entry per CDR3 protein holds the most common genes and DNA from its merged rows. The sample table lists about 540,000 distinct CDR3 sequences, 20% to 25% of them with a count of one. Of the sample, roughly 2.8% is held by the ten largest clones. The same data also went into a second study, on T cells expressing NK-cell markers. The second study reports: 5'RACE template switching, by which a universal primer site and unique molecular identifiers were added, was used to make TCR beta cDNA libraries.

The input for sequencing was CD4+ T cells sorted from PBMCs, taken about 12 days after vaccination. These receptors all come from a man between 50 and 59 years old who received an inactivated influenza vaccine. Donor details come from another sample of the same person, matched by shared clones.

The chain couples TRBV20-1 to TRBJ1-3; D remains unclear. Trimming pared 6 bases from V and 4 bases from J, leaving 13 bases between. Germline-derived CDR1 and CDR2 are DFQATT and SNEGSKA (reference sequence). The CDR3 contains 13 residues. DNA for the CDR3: TGCAGTGCCCCTATCCCGGGCGGAAACACCATATATTTT. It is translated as CSAPIPGGNTIYF.

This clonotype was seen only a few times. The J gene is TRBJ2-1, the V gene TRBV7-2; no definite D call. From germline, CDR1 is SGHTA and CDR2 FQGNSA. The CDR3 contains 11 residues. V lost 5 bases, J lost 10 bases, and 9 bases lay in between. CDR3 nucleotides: TGTGCCAGCAGCCCGTGGTGGGAGCAGTTCTTC. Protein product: CASSPWWEQFF.

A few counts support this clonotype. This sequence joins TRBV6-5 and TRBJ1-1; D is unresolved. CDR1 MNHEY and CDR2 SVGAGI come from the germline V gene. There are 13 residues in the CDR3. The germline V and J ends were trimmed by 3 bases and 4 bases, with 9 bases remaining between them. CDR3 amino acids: CASSYNRRTEAFF. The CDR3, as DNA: TGTGCCAGCAGTTATAATCGGCGCACTGAAGCTTTCTTT.

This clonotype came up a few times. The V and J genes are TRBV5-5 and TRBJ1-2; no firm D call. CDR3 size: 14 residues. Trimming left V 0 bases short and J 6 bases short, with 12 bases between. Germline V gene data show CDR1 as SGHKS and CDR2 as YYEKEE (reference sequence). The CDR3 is CASSLEQFGNGYTF. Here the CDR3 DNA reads TGTGCCAGCAGCTTGGAACAGTTCGGTAATGGCTACACCTTC.

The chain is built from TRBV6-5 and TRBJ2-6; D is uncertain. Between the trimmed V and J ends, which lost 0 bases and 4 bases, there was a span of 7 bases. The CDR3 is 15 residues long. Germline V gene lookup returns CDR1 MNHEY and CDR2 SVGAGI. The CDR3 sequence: CASSYSRGGANVLTF. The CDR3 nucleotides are TGTGCCAGCAGTTACTCCCGAGGCGGGGCCAACGTCCTGACTTTC.

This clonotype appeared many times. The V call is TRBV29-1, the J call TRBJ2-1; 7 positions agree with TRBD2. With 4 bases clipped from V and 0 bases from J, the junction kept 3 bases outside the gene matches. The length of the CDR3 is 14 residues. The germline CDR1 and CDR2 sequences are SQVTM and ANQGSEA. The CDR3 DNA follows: TGCAGCGTTGTAGGCGGGAGCTCCTACAATGAGCAGTTCTTC. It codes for CSVVGGSSYNEQFF.

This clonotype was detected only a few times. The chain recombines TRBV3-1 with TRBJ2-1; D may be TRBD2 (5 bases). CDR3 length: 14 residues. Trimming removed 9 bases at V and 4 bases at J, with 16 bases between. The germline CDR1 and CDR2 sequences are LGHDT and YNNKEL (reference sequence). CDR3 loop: CASGPNGIYNEQFF. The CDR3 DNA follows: TGTGCCAGTGGGCCTAACGGGATTTACAATGAGCAGTTCTTC.

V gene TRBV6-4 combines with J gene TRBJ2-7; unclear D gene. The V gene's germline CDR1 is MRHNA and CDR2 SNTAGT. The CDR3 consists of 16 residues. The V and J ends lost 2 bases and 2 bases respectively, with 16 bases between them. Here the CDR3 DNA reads TGTGCCAGCAGTGACGACGTTACAGATATTGCCTACGAGCAGTACTTC. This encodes CASSDDVTDIAYEQYF.

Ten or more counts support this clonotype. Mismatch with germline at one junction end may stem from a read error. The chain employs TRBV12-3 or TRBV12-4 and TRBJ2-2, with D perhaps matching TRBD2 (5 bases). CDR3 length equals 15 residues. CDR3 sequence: CASSLGGGNTGELFF. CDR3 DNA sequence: TGTGCCAGCAGCTTAGGAGGCGGGAACACCGGGGAGCTGTTTTTT.

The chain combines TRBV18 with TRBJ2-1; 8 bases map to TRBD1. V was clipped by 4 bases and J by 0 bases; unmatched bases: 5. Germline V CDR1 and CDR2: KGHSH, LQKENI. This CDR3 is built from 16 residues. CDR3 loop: CASSQPGQVSYNEQFF. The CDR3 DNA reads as TGTGCCAGCTCACAACCGGGACAGGTCTCCTACAATGAGCAGTTCTTC.

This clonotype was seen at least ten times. Here the CDR3 DNA reads TGCAGTGCTAGACCCTCGGGGGGCAGAGAGACCCAGTACTTC. This codes for CSARPSGGRETQYF. The chain employs TRBV20-1 and TRBJ2-5, with a weak D call TRBD2 (7 bases). The CDR3 extends over 14 amino acids. CDR1 and CDR2 from the germline V gene are DFQATT and SNEGSKA (reference sequence). The germline V and J ends were trimmed by 2 bases and 4 bases, with 14 bases remaining between them.

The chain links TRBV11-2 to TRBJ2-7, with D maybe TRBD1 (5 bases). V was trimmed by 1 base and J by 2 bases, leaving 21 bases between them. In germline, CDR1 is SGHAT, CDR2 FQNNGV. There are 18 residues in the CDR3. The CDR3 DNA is TGTGCCAGCAGCTTAGGGACGTTCTCAGGGAAGAATCCCTACGAGCAGTACTTC. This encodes CASSLGTFSGKNPYEQYF.

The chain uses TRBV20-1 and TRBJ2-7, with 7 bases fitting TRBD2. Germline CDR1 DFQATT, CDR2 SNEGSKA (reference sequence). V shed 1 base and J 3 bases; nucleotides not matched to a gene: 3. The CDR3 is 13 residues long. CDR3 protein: CSARAPSGYEQYF. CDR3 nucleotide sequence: TGCAGTGCTAGAGCTCCTAGCGGCTACGAGCAGTACTTC.

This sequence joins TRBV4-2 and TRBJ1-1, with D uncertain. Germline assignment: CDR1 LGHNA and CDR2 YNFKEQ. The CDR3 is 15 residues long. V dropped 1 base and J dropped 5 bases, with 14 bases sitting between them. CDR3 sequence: CASSQGSQGWTEAFF. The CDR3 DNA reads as TGTGCCAGCAGCCAAGGATCACAAGGGTGGACTGAAGCTTTCTTT.

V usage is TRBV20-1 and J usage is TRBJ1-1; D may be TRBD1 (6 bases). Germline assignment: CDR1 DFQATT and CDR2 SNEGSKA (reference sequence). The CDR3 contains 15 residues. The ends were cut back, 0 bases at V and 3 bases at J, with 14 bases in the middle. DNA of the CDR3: TGCAGTGCTAGAGATTCTAAGGGGGGGTACACTGAAGCTTTCTTT. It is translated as CSARDSKGGYTEAFF.

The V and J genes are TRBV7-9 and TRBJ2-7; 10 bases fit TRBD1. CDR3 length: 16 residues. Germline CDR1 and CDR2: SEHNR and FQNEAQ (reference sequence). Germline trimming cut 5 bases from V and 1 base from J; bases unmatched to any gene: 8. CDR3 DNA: TGTGCCAGCAGCAAATCCCGGACAGGGGGTTCCTACGAGCAGTACTTC. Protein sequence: CASSKSRTGGSYEQYF.

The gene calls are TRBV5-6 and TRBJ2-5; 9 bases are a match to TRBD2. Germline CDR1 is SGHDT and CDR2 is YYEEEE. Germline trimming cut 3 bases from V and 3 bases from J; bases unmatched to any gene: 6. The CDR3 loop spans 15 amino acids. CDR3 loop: CASSWAGLAEETQYF. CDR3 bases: TGTGCCAGCAGCTGGGCGGGACTAGCCGAAGAGACCCAGTACTTC.

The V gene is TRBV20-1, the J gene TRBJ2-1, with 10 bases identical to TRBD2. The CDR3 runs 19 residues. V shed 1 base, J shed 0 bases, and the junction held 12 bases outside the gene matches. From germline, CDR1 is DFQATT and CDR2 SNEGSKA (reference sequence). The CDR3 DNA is TGCAGTGCTAGAGCGCCGGGACTAGCGATAAAGAGCTCCTACAATGAGCAGTTCTTC. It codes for CSARAPGLAIKSSYNEQFF.

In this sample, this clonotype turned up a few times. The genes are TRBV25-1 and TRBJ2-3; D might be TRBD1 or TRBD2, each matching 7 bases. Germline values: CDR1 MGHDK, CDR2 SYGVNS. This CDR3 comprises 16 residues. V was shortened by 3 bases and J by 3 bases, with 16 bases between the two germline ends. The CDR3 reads CASSDIRGGGTDTQYF. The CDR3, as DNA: TGTGCCAGCAGTGATATCAGGGGGGGCGGAACAGATACGCAGTATTTT. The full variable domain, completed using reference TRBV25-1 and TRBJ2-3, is EADIYQTPRYLVIGTGKKITLECSQTMGHDKMYWYQQDPGMELHLIHYSYGVNSTEKGDLSSESTVSRIRTEHFPLTLESARPSHTSQYLCASSDIRGGGTDTQYFGPGTRLTVL.

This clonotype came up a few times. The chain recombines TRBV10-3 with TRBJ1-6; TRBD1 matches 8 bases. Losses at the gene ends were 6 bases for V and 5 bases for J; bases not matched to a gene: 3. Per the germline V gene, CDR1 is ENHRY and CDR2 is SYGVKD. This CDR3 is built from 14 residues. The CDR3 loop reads CAISLTGDNSPLHF. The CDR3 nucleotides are TGTGCCATCAGCCTGACAGGGGATAATTCACCCCTCCACTTT.

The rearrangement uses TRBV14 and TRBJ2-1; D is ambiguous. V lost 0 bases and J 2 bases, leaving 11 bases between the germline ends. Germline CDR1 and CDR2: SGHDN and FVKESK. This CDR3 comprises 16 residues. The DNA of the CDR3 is TGTGCCAGCAGCCAAGATCACGGAACAACCTACAATGAGCAGTTCTTC. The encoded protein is CASSQDHGTTYNEQFF.

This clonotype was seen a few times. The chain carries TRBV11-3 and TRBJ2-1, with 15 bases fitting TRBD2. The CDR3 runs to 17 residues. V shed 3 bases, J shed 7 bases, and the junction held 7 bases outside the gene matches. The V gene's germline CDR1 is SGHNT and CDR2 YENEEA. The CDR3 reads CASSLGVGLAGGNEQFF. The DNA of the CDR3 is TGTGCCAGCAGCTTGGGTGTTGGACTAGCGGGGGGGAATGAGCAGTTCTTC.